Following are 14 T cell receptor beta chains from one sample sequenced in a study of shared clonotypes between healthy human individuals. Generated by immunoSEQ multiplex PCR, the TCRdb table keeps only in-frame clones and is missing some. Of roughly 1,100,000 clones detected, about 70% appear once; the ten largest clones hold 1.5%. The sample was memory CD4+ T cells sorted from blood. Subset indicated: CD45RA-negative fraction. These receptors were taken from a man between 18 and 35 years old in good health.

J is TRBJ2-7 and V is TRBV10-2; a weak D match, TRBD2 (5 bases). Trimming took off 0 bases at V and 5 bases at J, with 14 bases between the two ends. The CDR3 is 15 residues long. The germline V gene encodes CDR1 WSHSY and CDR2 SAAADI. Here the CDR3 reads CASSESRGLIDEQYF. In nucleotides, the CDR3 is TGCGCCAGCAGTGAGTCACGGGGTCTTATCGACGAGCAGTACTTC.

The chain recombines TRBV11-3 with TRBJ1-1; unclear D gene. The V and J ends lost 1 base and 5 bases respectively, with 11 bases between them. The CDR3 extends over 14 amino acids. Per the germline V gene, CDR1 is SGHNT and CDR2 is YENEEA. The CDR3 reads CASSLAGPGTEAFF. The CDR3 bases are TGTGCCAGCAGCTTAGCTGGCCCCGGGACTGAAGCTTTCTTT.

J is TRBJ2-5 and V is TRBV10-3, with 10 bases aligning to TRBD1. With the DNA end fitting TRBJ2-7 better, the J assignment may be wrong. Germline V CDR1 and CDR2: ENHRY, SYGVKD. The CDR3 length is 16 residues. The CDR3 nucleotides are TGTGCCATCACCGATAGTGCGGGACAGGGGATCTACGAGCAGTACTTC. Translating gives CAITDSAGQGIYEQYF.

This chain joins TRBV2 and TRBJ2-3; a possible D gene is TRBD1 (6 bases). Per the germline V gene, CDR1 is SNHLY and CDR2 is FYNNEI. V lost 11 bases and J lost 7, with 13 bases in between. The CDR3 has 11 residues. The CDR3 reads CARKGVNTQYF. CDR3 DNA: TGTGCCCGGAAGGGGGTGAATACGCAGTATTTT.

The J gene is TRBJ2-7, the V gene TRBV27; a weak D match, TRBD1 (5 bases). This CDR3 has 16 residues. Trimming removed 6 bases from V and 2 bases from J, with 20 bases in between. Looked up from germline, CDR1 is MNHEY and CDR2 is SMNVEV (reference sequence). This CDR3 is CASSLRRQLNPYEQYF. The CDR3 coding sequence is TGTGCCAGCAGCTTAAGGAGACAGCTCAACCCCTACGAGCAGTACTTC.

The V gene is TRBV30, the J gene TRBJ2-5; D remains ambiguous. The DNA matches TRBJ2-7 better at its end, which makes the J call doubtful. The CDR3 runs to 12 residues. CDR1 is GTSNPN, CDR2 SVGIG, per germline (reference sequence). DNA for the CDR3: TGTGCCTGGAGTGAAAGCTCCTACGAGCAGTACTTC. Encoded protein: CAWSESSYEQYF.

The gene calls are TRBV11-2 and TRBJ2-5; 9 bases fit TRBD1. J gave up 7 bases and V 0 bases, and 6 bases lay outside the gene matches. This CDR3 is built from 15 residues. Looked up from germline, CDR1 is SGHAT and CDR2 is FQNNGV. CDR3 protein: CASSLDDRGAVTQYF. In nucleotides, the CDR3 is TGTGCCAGCAGCTTAGATGACAGGGGGGCGGTGACCCAGTACTTC. Variable domain in full (rest from reference TRBV11-2 and TRBJ2-5): EAGVAQSPRYKIIEKRQSVAFWCNPISGHATLYWYQQILGQGPKLLIQFQNNGVVDDSQLPKDRFSAERLKGVDSTLKIQPAKLEDSAVYLCASSLDDRGAVTQYFGPGTRLLVL.

This clone was seen a single time. The chain has TRBV11-2 and TRBJ2-3; 9 nucleotides align to TRBD2. The V gene's germline CDR1 is SGHAT and CDR2 FQNNGV. The J segment lost 3 bases and the V segment lost 1 base, leaving 5 bases of the junction unmatched. The CDR3 extends over 16 amino acids. CDR3 in DNA: TGTGCCAGCAGCTTAGCTGCGGGAGGGGGGACAGATACGCAGTATTTT. Protein product: CASSLAAGGGTDTQYF.

The chain carries TRBV7-2 and TRBJ2-5; 8 bases align to TRBD1. Unmatched junction bases numbered 6, after V lost 1 base and J lost 5 bases. Germline CDR1 and CDR2: SGHTA and FQGNSA. CDR3 length equals 15 residues. The CDR3, as DNA: TGTGCCAGCAGCTTAGGCAGGGGGCGCTACGAGACCCAGTACTTC. Translated, it gives CASSLGRGRYETQYF.

This chain uses TRBV7-8 with TRBJ1-1, with 7 bases lining up with TRBD1. CDR1 is SGHVS and CDR2 is FQNEAQ in the germline V gene. This CDR3 has 16 amino acids. V lost 5 bases, J lost 1 base, and 10 bases stayed unmatched. In nucleotides, the CDR3 is TGTGCCAGCAGCCCTGGGACAGTGGGTAGGAACACTGAAGCTTTCTTT. This sequence encodes CASSPGTVGRNTEAFF.

This clone was counted a few times. The chain joins TRBV6-5 to TRBJ1-5, with TRBD1 matching 9 bases. With 5 bases clipped from V and 4 bases from J, the junction kept 3 bases outside the gene matches. There are 14 residues in the CDR3. The V gene's germline CDR1 is MNHEY and CDR2 SVGAGI. Written as DNA, the CDR3 is TGTGCCAGCAGTCCGGGACAGGGTAATCAGCCCCAGCATTTT. Translating it yields CASSPGQGNQPQHF.

The J gene is TRBJ1-1, the V gene TRBV9; no clear D. Germline V gene data show CDR1 as SGDLS and CDR2 as YYNGEE. CDR3 length: 15 residues. Trimming took off 4 bases at V and 1 base at J, with 14 bases between the two ends. This CDR3 is CASSRVGPPNTEAFF. The CDR3 DNA is TGTGCCAGCAGCAGGGTTGGGCCGCCGAACACTGAAGCTTTCTTT.

V gene TRBV7-3 combines with J gene TRBJ2-3; tentatively, D is TRBD1 (7 bases). CDR1 is SGHTA and CDR2 is FQGTGA in the germline V gene. The CDR3 has 14 residues. V lost 4 bases to trimming and J lost 2 bases, with 10 bases between them. The CDR3 bases are TGTGCCAGCAGCTCAGGGGGACTCACAGATACGCAGTATTTT. It translates to CASSSGGLTDTQYF. Full variable domain (rest looked up from reference TRBV7-3 and TRBJ2-3): GAGVSQTPSNKVTEKGKYVELRCDPISGHTALYWYRQSLGQGPEFLIYFQGTGAADDSGLPNDRFFAVRPEGSVSTLKIQRTERGDSAVYLCASSSGGLTDTQYFGPGTRLTVL.

The chain carries TRBV2 and TRBJ2-2; D unclear. V was shortened by 3 bases and J by 7 bases, with 15 bases between the two germline ends. Germline assignment: CDR1 SNHLY and CDR2 FYNNEI. The CDR3 extends over 15 amino acids. The CDR3 loop reads CASSDVASSFGELFF. The CDR3 coding sequence is TGTGCCAGCAGTGATGTCGCCTCCTCCTTCGGGGAGCTGTTTTTT.